The 16 T cell receptor beta chains below come from one sample, sequenced in a study of human T cells and chemical hapten exposure. TCRdb recomputed calls from the RACE reads with MiXCR, one row per CDR3 protein. Of approximately 320,000 distinct CDR3 sequences listed, about 5.4% are singletons. Time point here: pre-sensitization, week 0. Noted treatment: therapeutic diphenylcyclopropenone sensitization with weekly scalp DPC. Source: whole blood, taken in connection with sensitization to the hapten diphenylcyclopropenone (DPC). The source of these receptors is a woman aged 18-35 years with alopecia areata. Some clones in this sample may be carry-over from other donors' samples.

This clonotype showed up many times. The chain uses TRBV20-1 and TRBJ2-3, with 7 bases matching TRBD2. Germline V gene data show CDR1 as DFQATT and CDR2 as SNEGSKA (reference sequence). V shed 6 bases, J shed 0 bases, and the junction held 3 bases outside the gene matches. The CDR3 sequence is 13 residues long. In DNA, the CDR3 is TGCAGTGCAAATAGCGGGAGCACAGATACGCAGTATTTT. It specifies CSANSGSTDTQYF.

The V call is TRBV6-5, the J call TRBJ1-2; perhaps TRBD1 as D (6 bases). Trimming cost V 5 bases and J 6 bases, with 22 bases left between them. Germline CDR1 is MNHEY and CDR2 is SVGAGI. The CDR3 sequence is 16 residues long. The CDR3 here is CASSKNSRGTTNGYTF. The CDR3, as DNA: TGTGCCAGCAGTAAGAATAGCAGGGGAACCACAAATGGCTACACCTTC.

This clonotype showed up many times. This rearrangement joins TRBV7-8 to TRBJ1-5; TRBD1 is a possible D gene (6 bases). The CDR3 length is 15 residues. V lost 2 bases, J lost 7 bases, and 15 bases lay in between. Germline CDR1 is SGHVS and CDR2 is FQNEAQ. CDR3 sequence reads: CASSLFRGPGQPQHF. In nucleotides, the CDR3 is TGTGCCAGCAGCTTATTCAGGGGACCGGGGCAGCCCCAGCATTTT.

This clonotype was recorded at least ten times. The rearrangement joins TRBV7-2 to TRBJ2-3; perhaps D is TRBD1 or TRBD2 (6 bases each). Trimming took off 5 bases at V and 6 bases at J, with 18 bases between the two ends. The CDR3 length is 15 residues. The V gene's germline CDR1 is SGHTA and CDR2 FQGNSA. The DNA for the CDR3 is TGTGCCAGCAGCCCGAACCGGGGGCCCGGGGATACGCAGTATTTT. This translates into CASSPNRGPGDTQYF.

The sample holds a few counts of this clonotype. V is TRBV10-3 and J is TRBJ2-7; D is unresolved. The CDR3 contains 13 residues. V was shortened by 4 bases and J by 5 bases, with 12 bases between the two germline ends. Germline CDR1 ENHRY, CDR2 SYGVKD. This chain's CDR3 is CAISGPAVDEQYF. For the CDR3, the DNA is TGTGCCATCAGTGGTCCGGCAGTCGACGAGCAGTACTTC.

This clonotype was detected ten times or more. V gene TRBV7-9 combines with J gene TRBJ1-2; D is uncertain. The length of the CDR3 is 14 residues. Trimming removed 7 bases from V and 4 bases from J, with 16 bases in between. CDR1 SEHNR and CDR2 FQNEAQ come from the germline V gene (reference sequence). CDR3 residues: CASIRAGPPYGYTF. CDR3 nucleotides: TGTGCCAGCATTCGGGCGGGCCCCCCCTATGGCTACACCTTC.

This clonotype was found a few times. The CDR3 region has the DNA TGCGCCAGCAGCTTGGGGGAGGGCCGTCACACAGATACGCAGTATTTT. This encodes CASSLGEGRHTDTQYF. This chain connects TRBV5-1 to TRBJ2-3; 7 bases are shared with TRBD2. V lost 0 bases, J lost 2 bases, and 6 bases stayed unmatched. The CDR3 loop spans 16 amino acids. The germline V gene has CDR1 SGHRS and CDR2 YFSETQ.

This clonotype was seen only a few times. This rearrangement joins TRBV2 to TRBJ1-6, with D tentatively TRBD1 (6 bases). This CDR3 comprises 15 residues. CDR1 and CDR2 (germline): SNHLY, FYNNEI. The V end was cut by 3 bases, the J end by 7 bases, with 13 bases between. CDR3 region: CASSEDSGANSPLHF. Here the CDR3 DNA reads TGTGCCAGCAGTGAGGACAGCGGGGCCAATTCACCCCTCCACTTT. The variable domain in full, with the rest retrieved from reference TRBV2 and TRBJ1-6, is EPEVTQTPSHQVTQMGQEVILRCVPISNHLYFYWYRQILGQKVEFLVSFYNNEISEKSEIFDDQFSVERPDGSNFTLKIRSTKLEDSAMYFCASSEDSGANSPLHFGNGTRLTVT.

This clonotype has more than one count but fewer than ten. This chain joins TRBV21-1 and TRBJ1-6; the D segment call TRBD1 is taken from the table without a DNA check. TRBV21-1 is a pseudogene locus. The CDR3 loop spans 17 amino acids. The CDR3 reads CASSSSVGETGASPLHF. In DNA, the CDR3 is TGTGCCAGCAGCAGTTCGGTAGGGGAGACAGGGGCTTCACCCCTCCACTTT.

As concerns this clonotype: This could be a read error, since a much larger clone is one nucleotide away. This chain uses TRBV2 with TRBJ1-6; 11 nucleotides agree with TRBD1. CDR1 and CDR2 from the germline V gene are SNHLY and FYNNEI. The length of the CDR3 is 14 residues. CDR3: CVSSNRDRGEPLQF. CDR3 nucleotide sequence: TGTGTCAGCAGTAACCGGGACAGGGGGGAACCCCTCCAGTTT. Combining the CDR3 with reference TRBV2 and TRBJ1-6 gives the whole variable domain EPEVTQTPSHQVTQMGQEVILRCVPISNHLYFYWYRQILGQKVEFLVSFYNNEISEKSEIFDDQFSVERPDGSNFTLKIRSTKLEDSAMYFCVSSNRDRGEPLQFGNGTRLTVT.

This clonotype was seen at least ten times. The V and J genes are TRBV29-1 and TRBJ2-1; TRBD1 might be the D (6 bases). V gave up 6 bases and J gave up 7 bases, with 13 bases separating them. The germline CDR1 and CDR2 sequences are SQVTM and ANQGSEA. The CDR3 is made up of 12 amino acids. CDR3: CSVLLRGNEQFF. CDR3 DNA sequence: TGCAGCGTGCTGTTAAGGGGGAATGAGCAGTTCTTC.

This clonotype was observed at least ten times. The V gene is TRBV15, the J gene TRBJ2-3; 8 bases agree with TRBD2. This CDR3 has 14 amino acids. Trimming cost V 4 bases and J 5 bases; bases outside gene matches: 5. CDR1 is LNHNV, CDR2 YYDKDF, per germline (reference sequence). The CDR3 DNA reads as TGTGCCACCAGCAATTTGGCGGGGGGAGATACGCAGTATTTT. Encoded protein: CATSNLAGGDTQYF.

This chain connects TRBV10-3 to TRBJ1-2; D remains unclear. CDR1 ENHRY and CDR2 SYGVKD come from the germline V gene. This CDR3 is built from 13 residues. V lost 0 bases and J 1 base, leaving 3 bases between the germline ends. The chain's CDR3 is CAISESLNYGYTF. The CDR3 coding sequence is TGTGCCATCAGTGAGTCCCTTAACTATGGCTACACCTTC.

Many counts were recorded for this clonotype. The J gene is TRBJ1-1, the V gene TRBV6-1, with D possibly matching TRBD1 (5 bases). The ends were cut back, 6 bases at V and 2 bases at J, with 28 bases in the middle. Germline assignment: CDR1 MNHNS and CDR2 SASEGT. The CDR3 extends over 19 amino acids. CDR3 in DNA: TGTGCCAGCAGGTTCCCCTGGGGGTCCCCCCCAATGGGCAACACTGAAGCTTTCTTT. Amino acid sequence: CASRFPWGSPPMGNTEAFF.

This clonotype was counted only a few times. This chain joins TRBV5-1 and TRBJ1-1; D remains unclear. V was pared by 0 bases and J by 5 bases, with 14 bases between. From germline, CDR1 is SGHRS and CDR2 YFSETQ. This CDR3 has 15 amino acids. The CDR3 protein is CASSLEGLGRTEAFF. The CDR3 bases are TGCGCCAGCAGCTTGGAAGGCTTGGGGAGGACTGAAGCTTTCTTT.

V is TRBV9 and J is TRBJ2-2; tentative D call: TRBD1 (6 bases). The length of the CDR3 is 16 residues. V was pared by 2 bases and J by 1 base, with 12 bases between. The V gene's germline CDR1 is SGDLS and CDR2 YYNGEE. DNA for the CDR3: TGTGCCAGCAGCGTTAAGGGACAACAGAACACCGGGGAGCTGTTTTTT. This sequence encodes CASSVKGQQNTGELFF.